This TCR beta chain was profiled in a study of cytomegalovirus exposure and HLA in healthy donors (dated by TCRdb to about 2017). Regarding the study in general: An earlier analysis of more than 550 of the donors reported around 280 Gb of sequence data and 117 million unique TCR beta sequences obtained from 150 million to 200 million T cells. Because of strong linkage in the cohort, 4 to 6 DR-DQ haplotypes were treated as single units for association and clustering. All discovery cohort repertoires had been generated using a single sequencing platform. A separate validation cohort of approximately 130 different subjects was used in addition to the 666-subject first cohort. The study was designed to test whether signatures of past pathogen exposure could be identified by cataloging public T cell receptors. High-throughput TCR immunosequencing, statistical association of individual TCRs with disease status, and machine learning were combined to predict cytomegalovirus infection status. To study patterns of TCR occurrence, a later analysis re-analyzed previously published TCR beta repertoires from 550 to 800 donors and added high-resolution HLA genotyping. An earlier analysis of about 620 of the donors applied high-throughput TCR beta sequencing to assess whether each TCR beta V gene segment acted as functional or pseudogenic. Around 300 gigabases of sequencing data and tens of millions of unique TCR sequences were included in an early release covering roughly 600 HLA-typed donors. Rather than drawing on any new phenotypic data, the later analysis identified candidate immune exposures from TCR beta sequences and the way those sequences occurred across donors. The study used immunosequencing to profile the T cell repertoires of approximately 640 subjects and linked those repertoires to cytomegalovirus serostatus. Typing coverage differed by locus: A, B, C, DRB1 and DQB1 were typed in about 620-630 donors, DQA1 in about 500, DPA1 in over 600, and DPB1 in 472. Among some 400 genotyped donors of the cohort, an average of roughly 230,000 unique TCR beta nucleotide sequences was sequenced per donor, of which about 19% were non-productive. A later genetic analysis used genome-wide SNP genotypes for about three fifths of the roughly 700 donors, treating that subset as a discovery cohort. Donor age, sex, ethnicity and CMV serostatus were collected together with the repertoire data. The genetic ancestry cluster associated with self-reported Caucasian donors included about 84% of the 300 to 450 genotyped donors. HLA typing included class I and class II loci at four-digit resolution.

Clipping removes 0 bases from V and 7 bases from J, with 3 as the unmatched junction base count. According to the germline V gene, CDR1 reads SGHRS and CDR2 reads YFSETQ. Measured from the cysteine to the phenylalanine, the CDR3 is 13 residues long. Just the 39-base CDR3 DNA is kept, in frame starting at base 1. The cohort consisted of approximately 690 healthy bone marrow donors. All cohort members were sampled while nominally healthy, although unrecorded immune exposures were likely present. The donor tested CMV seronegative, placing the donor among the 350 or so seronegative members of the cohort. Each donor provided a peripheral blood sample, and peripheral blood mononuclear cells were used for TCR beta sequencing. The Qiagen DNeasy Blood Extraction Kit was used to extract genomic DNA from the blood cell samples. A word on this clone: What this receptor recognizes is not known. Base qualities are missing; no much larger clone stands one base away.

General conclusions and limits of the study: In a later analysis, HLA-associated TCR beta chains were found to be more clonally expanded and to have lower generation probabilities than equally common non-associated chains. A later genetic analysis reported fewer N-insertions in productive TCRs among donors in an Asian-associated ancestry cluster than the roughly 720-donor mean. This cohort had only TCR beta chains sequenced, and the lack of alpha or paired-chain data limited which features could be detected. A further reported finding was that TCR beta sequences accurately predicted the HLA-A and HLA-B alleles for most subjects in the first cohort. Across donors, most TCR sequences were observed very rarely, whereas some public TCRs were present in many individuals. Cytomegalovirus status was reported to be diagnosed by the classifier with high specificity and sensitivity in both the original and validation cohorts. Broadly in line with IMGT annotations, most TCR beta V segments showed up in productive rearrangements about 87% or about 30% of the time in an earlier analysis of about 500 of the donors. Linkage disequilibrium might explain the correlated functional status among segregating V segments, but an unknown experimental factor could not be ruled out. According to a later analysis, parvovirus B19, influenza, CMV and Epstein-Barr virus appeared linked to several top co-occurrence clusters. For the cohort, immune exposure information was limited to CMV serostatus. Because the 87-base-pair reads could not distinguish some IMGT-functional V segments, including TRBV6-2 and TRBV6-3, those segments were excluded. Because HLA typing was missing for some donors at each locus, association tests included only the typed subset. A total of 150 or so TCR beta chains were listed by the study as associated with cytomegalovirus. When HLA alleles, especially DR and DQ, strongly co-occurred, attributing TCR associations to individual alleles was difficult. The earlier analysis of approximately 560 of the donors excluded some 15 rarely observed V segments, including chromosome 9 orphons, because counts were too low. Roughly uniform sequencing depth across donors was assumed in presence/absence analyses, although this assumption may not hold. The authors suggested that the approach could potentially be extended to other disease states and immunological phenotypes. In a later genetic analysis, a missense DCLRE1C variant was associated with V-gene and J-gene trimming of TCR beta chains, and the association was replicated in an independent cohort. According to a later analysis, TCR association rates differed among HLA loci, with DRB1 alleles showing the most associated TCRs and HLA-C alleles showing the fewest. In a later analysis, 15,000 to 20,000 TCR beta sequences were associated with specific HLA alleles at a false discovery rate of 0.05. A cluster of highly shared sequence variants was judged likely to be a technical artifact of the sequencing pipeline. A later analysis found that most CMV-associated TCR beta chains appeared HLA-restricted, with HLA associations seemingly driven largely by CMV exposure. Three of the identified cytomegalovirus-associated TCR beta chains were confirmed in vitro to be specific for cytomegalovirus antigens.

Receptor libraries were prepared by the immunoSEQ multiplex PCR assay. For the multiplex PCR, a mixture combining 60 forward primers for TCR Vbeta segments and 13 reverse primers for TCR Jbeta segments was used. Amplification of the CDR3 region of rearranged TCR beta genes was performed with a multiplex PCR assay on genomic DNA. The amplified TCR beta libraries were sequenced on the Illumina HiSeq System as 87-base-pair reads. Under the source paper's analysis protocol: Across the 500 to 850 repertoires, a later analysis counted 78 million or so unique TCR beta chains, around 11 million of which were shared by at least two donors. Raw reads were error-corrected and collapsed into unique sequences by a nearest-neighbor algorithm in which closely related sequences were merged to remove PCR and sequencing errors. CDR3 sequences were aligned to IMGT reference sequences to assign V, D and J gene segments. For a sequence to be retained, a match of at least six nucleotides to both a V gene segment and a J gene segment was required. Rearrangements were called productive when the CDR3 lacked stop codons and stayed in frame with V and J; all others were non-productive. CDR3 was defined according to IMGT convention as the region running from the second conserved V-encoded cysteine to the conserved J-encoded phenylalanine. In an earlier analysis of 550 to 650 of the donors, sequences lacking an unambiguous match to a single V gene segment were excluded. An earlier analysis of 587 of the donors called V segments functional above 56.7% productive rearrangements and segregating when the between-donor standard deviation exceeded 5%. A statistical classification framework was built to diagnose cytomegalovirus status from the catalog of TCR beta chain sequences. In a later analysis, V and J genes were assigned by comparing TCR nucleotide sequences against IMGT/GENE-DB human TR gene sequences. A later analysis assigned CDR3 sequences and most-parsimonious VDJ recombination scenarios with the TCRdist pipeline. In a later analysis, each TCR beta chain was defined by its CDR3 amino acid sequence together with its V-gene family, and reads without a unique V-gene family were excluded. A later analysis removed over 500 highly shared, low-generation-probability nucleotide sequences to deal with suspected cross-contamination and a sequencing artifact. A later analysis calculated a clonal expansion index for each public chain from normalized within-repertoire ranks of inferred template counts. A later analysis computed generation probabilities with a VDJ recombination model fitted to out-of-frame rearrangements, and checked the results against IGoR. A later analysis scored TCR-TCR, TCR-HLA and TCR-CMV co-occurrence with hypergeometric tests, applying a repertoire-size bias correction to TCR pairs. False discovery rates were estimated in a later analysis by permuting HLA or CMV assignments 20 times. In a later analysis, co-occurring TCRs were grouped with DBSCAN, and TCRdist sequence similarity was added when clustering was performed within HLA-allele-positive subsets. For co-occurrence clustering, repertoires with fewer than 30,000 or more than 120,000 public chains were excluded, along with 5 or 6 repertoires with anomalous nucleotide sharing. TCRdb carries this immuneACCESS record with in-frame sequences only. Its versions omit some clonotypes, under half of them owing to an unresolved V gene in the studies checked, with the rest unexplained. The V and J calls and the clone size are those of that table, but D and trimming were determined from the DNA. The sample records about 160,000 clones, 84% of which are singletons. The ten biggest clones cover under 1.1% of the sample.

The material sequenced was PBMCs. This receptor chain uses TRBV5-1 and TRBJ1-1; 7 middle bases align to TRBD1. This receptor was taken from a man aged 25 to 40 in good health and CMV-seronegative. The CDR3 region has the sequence CASSLVGTDEAFF. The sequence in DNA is TGCGCCAGCAGCTTGGTTGGGACAGATGAAGCTTTCTTT.